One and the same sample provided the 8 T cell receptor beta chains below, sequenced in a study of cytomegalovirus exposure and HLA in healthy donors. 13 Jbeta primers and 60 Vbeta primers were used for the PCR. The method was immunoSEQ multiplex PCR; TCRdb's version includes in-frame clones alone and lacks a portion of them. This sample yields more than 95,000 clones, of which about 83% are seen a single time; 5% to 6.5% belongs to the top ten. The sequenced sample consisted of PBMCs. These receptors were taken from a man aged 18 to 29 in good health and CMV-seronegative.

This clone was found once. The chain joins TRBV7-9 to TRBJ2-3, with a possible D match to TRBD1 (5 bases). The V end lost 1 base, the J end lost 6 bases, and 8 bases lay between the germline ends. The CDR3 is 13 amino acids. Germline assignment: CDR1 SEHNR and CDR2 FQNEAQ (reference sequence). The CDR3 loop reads CASSLGGPDTQYF. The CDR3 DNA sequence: TGTGCCAGCAGCTTAGGGGGCCCCGATACGCAGTATTTT.

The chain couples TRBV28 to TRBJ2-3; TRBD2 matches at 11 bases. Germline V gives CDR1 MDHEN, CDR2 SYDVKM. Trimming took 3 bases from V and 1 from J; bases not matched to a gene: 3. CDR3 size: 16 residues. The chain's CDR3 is CASSFLLAGGTDTQYF. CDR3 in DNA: TGTGCCAGCAGTTTTTTACTAGCGGGAGGCACAGATACGCAGTATTTT.

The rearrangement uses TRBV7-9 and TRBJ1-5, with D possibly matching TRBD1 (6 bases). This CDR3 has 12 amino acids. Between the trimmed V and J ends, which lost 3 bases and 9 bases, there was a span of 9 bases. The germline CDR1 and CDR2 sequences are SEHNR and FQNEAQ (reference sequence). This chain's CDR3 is CASSLGARPQHF. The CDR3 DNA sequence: TGTGCCAGCAGCTTGGGGGCGAGGCCCCAGCATTTT. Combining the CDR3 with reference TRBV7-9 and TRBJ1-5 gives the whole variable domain DTGVSQNPRHKITKRGQNVTFRCDPISEHNRLYWYRQTLGQGPEFLTYFQNEAQLEKSRLLSDRFSAERPKGSFSTLEIQRTEQGDSAMYLCASSLGARPQHFGDGTRLSIL.

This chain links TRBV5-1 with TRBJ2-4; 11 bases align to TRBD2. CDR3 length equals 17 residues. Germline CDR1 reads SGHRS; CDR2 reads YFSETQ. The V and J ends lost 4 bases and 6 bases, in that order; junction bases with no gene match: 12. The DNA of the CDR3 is TGCGCCAGCAGCCACGGACTAGCGGGCCTTGGGATAAACATTCAGTACTTC. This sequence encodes CASSHGLAGLGINIQYF.

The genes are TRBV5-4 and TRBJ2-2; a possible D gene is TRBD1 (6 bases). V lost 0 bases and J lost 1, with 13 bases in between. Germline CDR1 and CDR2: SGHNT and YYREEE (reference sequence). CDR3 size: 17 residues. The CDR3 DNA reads TGTGCCAGCAGCTTGGGGCGCTTGACAGGGAACACCGGGGAGCTGTTTTTT. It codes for CASSLGRLTGNTGELFF.

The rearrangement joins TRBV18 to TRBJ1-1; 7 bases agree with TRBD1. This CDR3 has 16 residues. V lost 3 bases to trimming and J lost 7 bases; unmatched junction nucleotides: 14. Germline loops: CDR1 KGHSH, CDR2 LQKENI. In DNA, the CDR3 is TGTGCCAGCTCACCTGAGGGGGCCGGGGGCATCATTGAAGCTTTCTTT. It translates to CASSPEGAGGIIEAFF.

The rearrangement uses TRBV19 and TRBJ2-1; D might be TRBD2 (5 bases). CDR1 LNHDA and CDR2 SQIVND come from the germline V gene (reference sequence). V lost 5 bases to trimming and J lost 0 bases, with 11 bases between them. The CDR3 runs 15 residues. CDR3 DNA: TGTGCCAGTAGTCTAGGGAGTAGCTCCTACAATGAGCAGTTCTTC. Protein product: CASSLGSSSYNEQFF.

CDR3 in amino acids: CASSLAPAGRLAKNIQYF. Written as DNA, the CDR3 is TGTGCCAGCAGCTTAGCCCCGGCGGGGCGACTAGCCAAAAACATTCAGTACTTC. The J gene is TRBJ2-4, the V gene TRBV7-2; D might be TRBD2 (6 bases). The CDR3 runs 18 residues. Per germline, CDR1 SGHTA and CDR2 FQGNSA. The V end was cut by 0 bases, the J end by 0 bases, with 15 bases between.